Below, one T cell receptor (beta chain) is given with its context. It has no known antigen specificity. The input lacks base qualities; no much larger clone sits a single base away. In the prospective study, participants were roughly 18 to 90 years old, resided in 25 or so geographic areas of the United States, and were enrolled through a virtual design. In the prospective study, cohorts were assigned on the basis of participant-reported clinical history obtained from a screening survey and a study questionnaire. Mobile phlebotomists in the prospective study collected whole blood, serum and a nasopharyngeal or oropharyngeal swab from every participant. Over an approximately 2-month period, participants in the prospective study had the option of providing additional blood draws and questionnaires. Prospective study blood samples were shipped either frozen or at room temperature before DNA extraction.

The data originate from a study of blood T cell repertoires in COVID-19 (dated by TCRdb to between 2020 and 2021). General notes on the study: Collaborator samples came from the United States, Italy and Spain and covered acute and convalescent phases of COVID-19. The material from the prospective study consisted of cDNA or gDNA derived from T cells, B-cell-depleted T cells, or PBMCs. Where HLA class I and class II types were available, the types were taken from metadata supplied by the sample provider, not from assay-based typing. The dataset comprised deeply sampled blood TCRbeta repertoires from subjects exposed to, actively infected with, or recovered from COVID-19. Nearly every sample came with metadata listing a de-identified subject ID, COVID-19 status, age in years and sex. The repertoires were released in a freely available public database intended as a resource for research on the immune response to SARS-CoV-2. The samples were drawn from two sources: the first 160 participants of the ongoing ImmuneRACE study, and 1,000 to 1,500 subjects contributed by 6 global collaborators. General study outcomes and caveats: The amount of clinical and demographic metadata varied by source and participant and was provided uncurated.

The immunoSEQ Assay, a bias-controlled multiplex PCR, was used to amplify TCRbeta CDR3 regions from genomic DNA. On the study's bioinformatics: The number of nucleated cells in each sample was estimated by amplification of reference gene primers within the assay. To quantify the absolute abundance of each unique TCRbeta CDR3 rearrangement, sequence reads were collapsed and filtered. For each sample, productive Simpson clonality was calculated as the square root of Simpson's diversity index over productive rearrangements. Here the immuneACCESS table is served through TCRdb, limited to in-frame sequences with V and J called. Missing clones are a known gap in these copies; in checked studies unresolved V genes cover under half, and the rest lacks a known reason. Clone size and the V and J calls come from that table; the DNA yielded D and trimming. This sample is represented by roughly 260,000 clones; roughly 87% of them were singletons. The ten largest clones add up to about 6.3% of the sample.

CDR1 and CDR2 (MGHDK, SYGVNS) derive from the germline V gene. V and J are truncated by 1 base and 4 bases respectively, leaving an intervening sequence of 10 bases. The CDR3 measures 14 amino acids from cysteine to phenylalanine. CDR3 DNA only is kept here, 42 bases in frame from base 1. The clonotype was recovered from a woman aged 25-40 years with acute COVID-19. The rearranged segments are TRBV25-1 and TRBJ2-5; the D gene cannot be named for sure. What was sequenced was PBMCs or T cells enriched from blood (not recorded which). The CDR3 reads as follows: CASSESRQPETQYF. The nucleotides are TGTGCCAGCAGTGAATCGAGGCAGCCAGAGACCCAGTACTTC.